The entry below describes one TCR beta chain. Its target is unknown. Within the sample, other DNA sequences also encode this same CDR3. The record originates from a study of shared clonotypes between healthy human individuals. Across the study: Every donor yielded three CD4 naive, three CD4 memory, two CD8 naive and one CD8 memory plate.

Regarding the study as a whole: Generally, naive subsets (rather than memory subsets) showed larger estimated richness.

CDR3 length: 13 amino acids. CDR1 is LNHNV and CDR2 is YYDKDF in the germline V gene (reference sequence). The V end was cut by 3 bases, the J end by 1 base, with 6 bases between. TCRdb keeps only in-frame clones here, not all; method: immunoSEQ multiplex PCR. The data hold about 700,000 clones, with approximately 79% observed a single time. The clonotype was recovered from a young woman in good health. The J gene is TRBJ2-5, the V gene TRBV15, with D perhaps matching TRBD1 (6 bases). The sequenced material came from memory CD4+ T cells sorted from blood. Subset of the sample: CD45RA-negative fraction. CDR3 bases: TGTGCCACCAGCAGGGACAGCCAAGAGACCCAGTACTTC. This codes for CATSRDSQETQYF.